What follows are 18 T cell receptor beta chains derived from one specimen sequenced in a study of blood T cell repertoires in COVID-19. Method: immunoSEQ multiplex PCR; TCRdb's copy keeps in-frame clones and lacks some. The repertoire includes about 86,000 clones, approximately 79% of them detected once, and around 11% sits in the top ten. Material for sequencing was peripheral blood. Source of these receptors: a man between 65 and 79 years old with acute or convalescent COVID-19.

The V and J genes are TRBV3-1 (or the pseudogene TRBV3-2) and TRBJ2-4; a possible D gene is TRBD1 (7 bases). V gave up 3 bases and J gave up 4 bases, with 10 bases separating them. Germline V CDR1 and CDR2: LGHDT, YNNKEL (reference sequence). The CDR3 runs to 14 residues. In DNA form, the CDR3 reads TGTGCCAGCAGCCAGACAGGGAGGAAAAACATTCAGTACTTC. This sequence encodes CASSQTGRKNIQYF.

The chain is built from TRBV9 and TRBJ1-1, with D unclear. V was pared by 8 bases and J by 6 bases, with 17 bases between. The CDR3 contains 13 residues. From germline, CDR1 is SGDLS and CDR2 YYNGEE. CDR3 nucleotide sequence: TGTGCCAGAAAAGACAAGGTTTACGCTGAAGCTTTCTTT. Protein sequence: CARKDKVYAEAFF.

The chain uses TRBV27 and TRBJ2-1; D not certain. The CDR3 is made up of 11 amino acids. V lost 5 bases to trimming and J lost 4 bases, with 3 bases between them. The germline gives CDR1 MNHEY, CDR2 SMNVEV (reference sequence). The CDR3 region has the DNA TGTGCCAGCAGTCTATACAATGAGCAGTTCTTC. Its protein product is CASSLYNEQFF.

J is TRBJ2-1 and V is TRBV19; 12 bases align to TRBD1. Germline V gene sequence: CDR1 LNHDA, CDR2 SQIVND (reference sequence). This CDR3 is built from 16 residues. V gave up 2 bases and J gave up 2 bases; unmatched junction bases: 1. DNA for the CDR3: TGTGCCAGTAGTATACGGGACAGGGGGCCCTACAATGAGCAGTTCTTC. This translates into CASSIRDRGPYNEQFF. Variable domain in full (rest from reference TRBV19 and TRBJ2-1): DGGITQSPKYLFRKEGQNVTLSCEQNLNHDAMYWYRQDPGQGLRLIYYSQIVNDFQKGDIAEGYSVSREKKESFPLTVTSAQKNPTAFYLCASSIRDRGPYNEQFFGPGTRLTVL.

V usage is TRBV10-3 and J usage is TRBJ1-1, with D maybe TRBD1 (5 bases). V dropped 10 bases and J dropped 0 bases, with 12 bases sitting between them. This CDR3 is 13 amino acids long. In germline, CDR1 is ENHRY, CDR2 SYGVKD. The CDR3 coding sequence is TGTGCCACCCTTGACAGAATGAACACTGAAGCTTTCTTT. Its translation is CATLDRMNTEAFF.

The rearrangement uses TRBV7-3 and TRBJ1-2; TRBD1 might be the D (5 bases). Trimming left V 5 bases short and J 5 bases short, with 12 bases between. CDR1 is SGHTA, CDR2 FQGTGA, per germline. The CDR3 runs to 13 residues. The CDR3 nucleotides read TGTGCCAGCAGCCCAACGGGGGGGTATGGCTACACCTTC. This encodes CASSPTGGYGYTF.

CDR3 coding DNA: TGTGCCAGCAGCCCCGAGGCGGGTTTCTCCTACAATGAGCAGTTCTTC. Translation: CASSPEAGFSYNEQFF. The chain combines TRBV14 with TRBJ2-1; perhaps TRBD2 as D (5 bases). This CDR3 comprises 16 residues. Trimming left V 4 bases short and J 0 bases short, with 13 bases between. Germline CDR1 is SGHDN and CDR2 is FVKESK.

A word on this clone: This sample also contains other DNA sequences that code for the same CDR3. The CDR3 is CASSPLANTEAFF. CDR3 nucleotides: TGTGCCAGCTCACCATTAGCGAACACTGAAGCTTTCTTT. The chain combines TRBV18 with TRBJ1-1; D remains unclear. Looked up from germline, CDR1 is KGHSH and CDR2 is LQKENI. V was shortened by 2 bases and J by 1 base, with 5 bases between the two germline ends. The CDR3 loop spans 13 amino acids.

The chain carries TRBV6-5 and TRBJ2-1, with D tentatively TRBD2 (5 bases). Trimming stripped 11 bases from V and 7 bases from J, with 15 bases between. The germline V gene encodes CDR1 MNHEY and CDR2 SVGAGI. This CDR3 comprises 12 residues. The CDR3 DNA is TGTGCCTCCACCCTAGAGGGTAATGAGCAGTTCTTC. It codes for CASTLEGNEQFF.

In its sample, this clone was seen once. This CDR3 is CASSFQDTQYF. As DNA, the CDR3 is TGCGCCAGCAGCTTCCAGGATACGCAGTATTTT. The chain recombines TRBV5-1 with TRBJ2-3; no definite D call. V lost 2 bases to trimming and J lost 6 bases, with 4 bases between them. This CDR3 is built from 11 residues. The germline CDR1 and CDR2 sequences are SGHRS and YFSETQ.

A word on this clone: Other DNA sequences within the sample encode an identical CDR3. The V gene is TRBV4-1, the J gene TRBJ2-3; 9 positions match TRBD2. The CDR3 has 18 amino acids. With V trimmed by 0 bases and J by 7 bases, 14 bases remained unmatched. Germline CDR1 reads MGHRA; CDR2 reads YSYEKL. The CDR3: CASSQEFRLAGLTNTQYF. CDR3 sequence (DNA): TGCGCCAGCAGCCAAGAATTTAGGCTAGCGGGACTCACGAATACGCAGTATTTT.

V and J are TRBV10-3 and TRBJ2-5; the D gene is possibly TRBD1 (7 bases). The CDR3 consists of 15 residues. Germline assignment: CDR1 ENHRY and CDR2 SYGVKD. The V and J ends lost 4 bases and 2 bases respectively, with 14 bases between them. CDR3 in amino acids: CAISAWDSGQETQYF. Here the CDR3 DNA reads TGTGCCATCAGTGCCTGGGACAGCGGGCAAGAGACCCAGTACTTC.

The DNA for the CDR3 is TGCGCCAGCAGCCTTGAAGGGACAGGAGTTAGCAATCAGCCCCAGCATTTT. This gives the protein CASSLEGTGVSNQPQHF. The chain has TRBV4-1 and TRBJ1-5; TRBD1 agrees at 8 bases. The V segment lost 4 bases and the J segment 0 bases; nucleotides outside the gene matches: 8. The germline CDR1 and CDR2 sequences are MGHRA and YSYEKL. The CDR3 has 17 amino acids.

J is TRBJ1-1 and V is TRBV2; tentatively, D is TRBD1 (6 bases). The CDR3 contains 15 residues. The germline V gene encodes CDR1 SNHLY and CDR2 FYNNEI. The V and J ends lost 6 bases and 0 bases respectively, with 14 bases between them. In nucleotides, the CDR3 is TGTGCCAGCAGGCGACAGGTTGGAGTGAACACTGAAGCTTTCTTT. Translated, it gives CASRRQVGVNTEAFF.

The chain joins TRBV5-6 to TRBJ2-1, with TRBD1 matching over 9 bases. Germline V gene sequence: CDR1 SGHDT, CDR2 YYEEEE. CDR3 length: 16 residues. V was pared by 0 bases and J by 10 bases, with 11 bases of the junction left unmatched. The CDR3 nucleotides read TGTGCCAGCAGCTTGGCCGGGACAGGGAATGGCGGGGAGCAGTTCTTC. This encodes CASSLAGTGNGGEQFF.

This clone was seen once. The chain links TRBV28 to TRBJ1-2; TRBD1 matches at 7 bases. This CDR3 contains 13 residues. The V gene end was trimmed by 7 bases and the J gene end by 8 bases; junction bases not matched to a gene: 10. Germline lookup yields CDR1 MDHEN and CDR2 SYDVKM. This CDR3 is CASIQGGVSGYTF. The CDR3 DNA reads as TGTGCCAGCATCCAGGGGGGAGTGAGCGGCTACACCTTC.

The DNA for the CDR3 is TGTGCCAGTAGTATCGGGGGACGGCTTAGTGAAAAACTGTTTTTT. Protein: CASSIGGRLSEKLFF. The rearrangement joins TRBV19 to TRBJ1-4; tentative D call: TRBD1 (5 bases). Germline V gives CDR1 LNHDA, CDR2 SQIVND (reference sequence). Trimming took off 3 bases at V and 7 bases at J, with 15 bases between the two ends. CDR3 length equals 15 residues.

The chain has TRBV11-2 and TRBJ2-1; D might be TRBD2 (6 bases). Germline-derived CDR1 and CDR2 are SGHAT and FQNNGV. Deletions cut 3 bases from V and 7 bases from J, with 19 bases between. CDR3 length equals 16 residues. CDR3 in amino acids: CASSFPPDGGGNEQFF. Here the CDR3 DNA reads TGTGCCAGCAGCTTTCCTCCTGACGGAGGAGGGAATGAGCAGTTCTTC.